Reported below is one T cell receptor (beta chain). This sample was taken from a study of T cell clonotyping in hematopoietic cell transplantation. Libraries were prepared by immunoSEQ multiplex PCR; TCRdb keeps only in-frame clonotypes and omits some of them. The data hold 12,000 to 15,000 clones, with more than 75% observed a single time. The input for sequencing was PBMCs, taken 100 days after allogeneic stem cell transplant. The clonotype originates from a male patient aged 50 to 59 who had an allogeneic stem cell transplant from an unrelated donor, so T cells may come from the graft donor. Some clones in this sample may be carry-over from other donors' samples.

The CDR3, as DNA: TGTGCCAGCAGCCCCCAGGTTGGGGACACTGAAGCTTTCTTT. It encodes CASSPQVGDTEAFF. The V call is TRBV7-6, the J call TRBJ1-1; D not resolved. There are 14 residues in the CDR3. The germline V gene has CDR1 SGHVS and CDR2 FNYEAQ. The V gene lost 5 bases and the J gene lost 3 bases, with 13 bases spanning the gap. Full variable domain (missing parts from reference TRBV7-6 and TRBJ1-1): GAGVSQSPRYKVTKRGQDVALRCDPISGHVSLYWYRQALGQGPEFLTYFNYEAQQDKSGLPNDRFSAERPEGSISTLTIQRTEQRDSAMYRCASSPQVGDTEAFFGQGTRLTVV.